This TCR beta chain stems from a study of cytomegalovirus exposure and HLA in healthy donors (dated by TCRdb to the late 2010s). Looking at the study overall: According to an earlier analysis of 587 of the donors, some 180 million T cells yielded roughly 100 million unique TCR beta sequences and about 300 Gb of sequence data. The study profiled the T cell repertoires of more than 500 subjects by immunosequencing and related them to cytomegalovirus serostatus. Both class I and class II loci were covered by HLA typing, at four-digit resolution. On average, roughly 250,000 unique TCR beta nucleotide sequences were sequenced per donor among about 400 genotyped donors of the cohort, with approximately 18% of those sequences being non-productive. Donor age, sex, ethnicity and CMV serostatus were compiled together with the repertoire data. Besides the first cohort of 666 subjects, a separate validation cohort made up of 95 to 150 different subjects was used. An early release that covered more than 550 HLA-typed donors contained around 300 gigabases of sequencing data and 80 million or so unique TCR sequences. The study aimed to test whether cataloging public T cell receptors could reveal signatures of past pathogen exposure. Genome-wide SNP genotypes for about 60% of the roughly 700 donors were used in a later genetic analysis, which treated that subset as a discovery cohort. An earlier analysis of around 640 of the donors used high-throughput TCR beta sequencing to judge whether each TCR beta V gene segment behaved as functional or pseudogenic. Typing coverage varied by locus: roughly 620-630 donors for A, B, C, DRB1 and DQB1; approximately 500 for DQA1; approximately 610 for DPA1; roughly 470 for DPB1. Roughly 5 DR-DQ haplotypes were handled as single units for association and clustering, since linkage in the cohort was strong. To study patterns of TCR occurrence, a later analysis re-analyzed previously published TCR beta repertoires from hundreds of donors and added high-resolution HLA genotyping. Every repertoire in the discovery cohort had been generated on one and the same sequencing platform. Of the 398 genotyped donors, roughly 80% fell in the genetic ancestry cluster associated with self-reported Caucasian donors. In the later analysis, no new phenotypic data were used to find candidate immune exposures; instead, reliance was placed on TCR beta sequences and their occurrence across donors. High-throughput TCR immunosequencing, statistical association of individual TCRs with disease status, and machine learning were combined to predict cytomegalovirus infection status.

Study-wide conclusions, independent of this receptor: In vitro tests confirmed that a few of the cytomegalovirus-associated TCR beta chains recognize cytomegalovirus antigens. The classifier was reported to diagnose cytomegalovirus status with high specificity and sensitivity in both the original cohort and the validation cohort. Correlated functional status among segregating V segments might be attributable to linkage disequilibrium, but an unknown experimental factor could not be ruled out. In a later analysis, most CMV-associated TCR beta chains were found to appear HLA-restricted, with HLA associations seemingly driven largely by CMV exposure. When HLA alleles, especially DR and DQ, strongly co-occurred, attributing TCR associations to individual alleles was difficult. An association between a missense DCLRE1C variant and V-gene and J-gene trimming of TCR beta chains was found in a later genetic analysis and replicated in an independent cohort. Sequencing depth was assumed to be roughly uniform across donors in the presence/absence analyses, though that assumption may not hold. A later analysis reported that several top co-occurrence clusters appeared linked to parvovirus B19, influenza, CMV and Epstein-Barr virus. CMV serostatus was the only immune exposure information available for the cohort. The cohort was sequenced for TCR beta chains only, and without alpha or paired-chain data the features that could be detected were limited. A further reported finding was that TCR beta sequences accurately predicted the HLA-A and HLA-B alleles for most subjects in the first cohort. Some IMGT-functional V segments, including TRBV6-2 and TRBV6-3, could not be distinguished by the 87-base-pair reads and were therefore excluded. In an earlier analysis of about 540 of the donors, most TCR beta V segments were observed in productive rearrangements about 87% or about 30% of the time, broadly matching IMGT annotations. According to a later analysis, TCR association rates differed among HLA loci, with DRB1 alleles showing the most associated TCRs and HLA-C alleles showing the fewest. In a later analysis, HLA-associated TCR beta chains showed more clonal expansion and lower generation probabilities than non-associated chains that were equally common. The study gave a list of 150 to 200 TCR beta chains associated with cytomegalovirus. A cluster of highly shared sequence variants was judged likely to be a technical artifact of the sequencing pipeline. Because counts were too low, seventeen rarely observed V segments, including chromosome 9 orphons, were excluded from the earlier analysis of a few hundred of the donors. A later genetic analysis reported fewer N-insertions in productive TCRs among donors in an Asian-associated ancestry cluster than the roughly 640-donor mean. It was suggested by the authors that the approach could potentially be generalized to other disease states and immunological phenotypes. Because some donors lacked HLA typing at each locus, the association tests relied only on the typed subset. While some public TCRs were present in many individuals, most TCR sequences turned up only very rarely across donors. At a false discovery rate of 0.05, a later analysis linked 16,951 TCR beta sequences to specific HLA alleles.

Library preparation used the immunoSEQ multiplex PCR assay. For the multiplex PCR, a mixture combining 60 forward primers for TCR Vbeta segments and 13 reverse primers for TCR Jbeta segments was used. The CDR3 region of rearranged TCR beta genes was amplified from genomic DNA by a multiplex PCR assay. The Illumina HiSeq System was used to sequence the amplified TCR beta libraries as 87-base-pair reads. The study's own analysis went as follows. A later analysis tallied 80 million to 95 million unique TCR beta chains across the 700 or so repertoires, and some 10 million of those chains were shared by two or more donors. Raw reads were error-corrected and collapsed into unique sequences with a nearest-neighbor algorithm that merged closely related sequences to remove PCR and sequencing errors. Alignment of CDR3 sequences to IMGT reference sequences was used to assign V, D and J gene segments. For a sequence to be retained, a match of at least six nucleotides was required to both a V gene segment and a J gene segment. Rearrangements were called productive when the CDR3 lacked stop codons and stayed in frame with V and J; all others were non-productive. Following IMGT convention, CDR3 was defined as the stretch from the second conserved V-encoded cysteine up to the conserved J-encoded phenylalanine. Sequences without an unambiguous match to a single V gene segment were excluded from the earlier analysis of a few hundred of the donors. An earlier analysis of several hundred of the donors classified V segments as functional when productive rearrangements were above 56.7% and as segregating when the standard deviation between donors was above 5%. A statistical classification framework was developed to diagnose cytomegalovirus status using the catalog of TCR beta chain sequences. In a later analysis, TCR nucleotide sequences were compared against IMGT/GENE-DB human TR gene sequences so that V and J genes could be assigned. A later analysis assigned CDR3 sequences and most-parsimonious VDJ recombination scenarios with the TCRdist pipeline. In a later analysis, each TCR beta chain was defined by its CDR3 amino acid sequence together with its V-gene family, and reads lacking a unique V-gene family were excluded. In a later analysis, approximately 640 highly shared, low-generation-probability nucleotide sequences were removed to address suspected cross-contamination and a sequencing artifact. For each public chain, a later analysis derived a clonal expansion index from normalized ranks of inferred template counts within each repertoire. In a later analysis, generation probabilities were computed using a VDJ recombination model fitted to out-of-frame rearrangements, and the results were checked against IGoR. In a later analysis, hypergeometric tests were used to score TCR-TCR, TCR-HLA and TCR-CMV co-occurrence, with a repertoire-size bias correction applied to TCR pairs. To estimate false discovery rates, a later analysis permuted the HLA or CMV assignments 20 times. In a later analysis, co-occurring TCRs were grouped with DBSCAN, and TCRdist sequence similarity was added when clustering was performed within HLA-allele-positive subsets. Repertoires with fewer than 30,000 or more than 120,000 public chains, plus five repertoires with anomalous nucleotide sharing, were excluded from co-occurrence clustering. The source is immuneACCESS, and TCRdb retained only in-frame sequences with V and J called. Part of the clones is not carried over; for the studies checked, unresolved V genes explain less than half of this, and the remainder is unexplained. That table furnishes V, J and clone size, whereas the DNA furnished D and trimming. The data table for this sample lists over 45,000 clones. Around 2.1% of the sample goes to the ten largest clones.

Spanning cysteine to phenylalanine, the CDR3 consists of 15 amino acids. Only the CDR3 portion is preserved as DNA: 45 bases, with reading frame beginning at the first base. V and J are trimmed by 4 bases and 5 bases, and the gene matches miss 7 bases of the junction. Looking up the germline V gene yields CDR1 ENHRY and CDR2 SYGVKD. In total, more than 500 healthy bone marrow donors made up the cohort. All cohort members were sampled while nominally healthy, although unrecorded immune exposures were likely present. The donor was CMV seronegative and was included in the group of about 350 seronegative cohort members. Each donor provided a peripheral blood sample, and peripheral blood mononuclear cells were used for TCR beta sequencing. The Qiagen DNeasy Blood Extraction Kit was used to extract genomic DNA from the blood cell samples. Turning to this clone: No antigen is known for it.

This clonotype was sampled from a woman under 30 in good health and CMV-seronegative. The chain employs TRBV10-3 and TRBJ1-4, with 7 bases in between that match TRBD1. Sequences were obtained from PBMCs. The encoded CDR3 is CAISARQGENEKLFF. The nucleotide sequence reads TGTGCCATCAGTGCTCGACAGGGAGAAAATGAAAAACTGTTTTTT.